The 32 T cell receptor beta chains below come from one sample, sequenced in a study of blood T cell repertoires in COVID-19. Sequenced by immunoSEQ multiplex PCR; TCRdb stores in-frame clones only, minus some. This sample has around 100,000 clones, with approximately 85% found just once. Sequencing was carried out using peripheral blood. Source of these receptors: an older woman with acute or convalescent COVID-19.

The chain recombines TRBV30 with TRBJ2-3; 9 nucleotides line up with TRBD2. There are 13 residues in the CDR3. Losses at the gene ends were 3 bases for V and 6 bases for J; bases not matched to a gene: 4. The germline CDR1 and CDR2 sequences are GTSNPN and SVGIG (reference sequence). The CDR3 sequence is CAWRAGGSDTQYF. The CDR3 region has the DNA TGTGCCTGGAGGGCGGGAGGGAGCGATACGCAGTATTTT.

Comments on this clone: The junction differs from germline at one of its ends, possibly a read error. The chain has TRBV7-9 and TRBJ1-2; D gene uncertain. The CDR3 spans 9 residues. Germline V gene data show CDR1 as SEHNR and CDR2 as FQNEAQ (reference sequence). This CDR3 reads CASSLDGSF. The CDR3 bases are TGTGCCAGCAGCTTAGATGGCTCCTTC.

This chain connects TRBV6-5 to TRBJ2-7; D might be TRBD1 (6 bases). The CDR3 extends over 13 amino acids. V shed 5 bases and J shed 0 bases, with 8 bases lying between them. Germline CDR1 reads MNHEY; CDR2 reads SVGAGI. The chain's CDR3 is CASSRQDSYEQYF. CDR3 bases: TGTGCCAGCAGTCGACAGGACTCCTACGAGCAGTACTTC.

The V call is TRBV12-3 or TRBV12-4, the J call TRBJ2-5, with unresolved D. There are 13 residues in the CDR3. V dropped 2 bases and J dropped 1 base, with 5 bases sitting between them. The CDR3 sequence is CASSLQSQETQYF. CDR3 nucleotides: TGTGCCAGCAGTTTACAGTCCCAAGAGACCCAGTACTTC.

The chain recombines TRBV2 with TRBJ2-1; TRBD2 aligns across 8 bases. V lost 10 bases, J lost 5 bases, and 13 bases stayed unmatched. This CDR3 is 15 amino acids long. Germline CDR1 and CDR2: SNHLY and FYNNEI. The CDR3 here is CATTQTSGANNEQFF. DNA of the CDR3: TGTGCCACCACCCAAACTAGCGGAGCCAACAATGAGCAGTTCTTC.

Here the CDR3 reads CATSDYPGSRVEGYTF. DNA of the CDR3: TGTGCCACCAGTGATTACCCGGGATCGAGGGTAGAGGGCTACACCTTC. The chain couples TRBV24-1 to TRBJ1-2; D is uncertain. Germline CDR1 reads KGHDR; CDR2 reads SFDVKD. V was trimmed by 2 bases and J by 8 bases, leaving 20 bases between them. This CDR3 region has 16 residues.

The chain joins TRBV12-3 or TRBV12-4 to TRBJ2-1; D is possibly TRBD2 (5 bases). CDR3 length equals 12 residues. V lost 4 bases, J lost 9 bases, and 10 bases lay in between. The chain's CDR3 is CASSSGRGEQFF. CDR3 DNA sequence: TGTGCCAGCAGTTCAGGCCGGGGTGAGCAGTTCTTC.

CDR3 loop: CASSFGVLQETQYF. The CDR3 DNA follows: TGCGCCAGCAGCTTCGGGGTCCTACAAGAGACCCAGTACTTC. The chain is built from TRBV5-1 and TRBJ2-5; maybe TRBD2 (5 bases). V was pared by 2 bases and J by 2 bases, with 10 bases between. The CDR3 length is 14 residues. In germline, CDR1 is SGHRS, CDR2 YFSETQ.

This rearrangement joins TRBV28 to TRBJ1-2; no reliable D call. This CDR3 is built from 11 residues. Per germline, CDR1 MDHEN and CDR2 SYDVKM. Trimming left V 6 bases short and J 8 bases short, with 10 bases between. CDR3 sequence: CASRGRLGYTF. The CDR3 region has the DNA TGTGCCAGCAGGGGGAGACTCGGCTACACCTTC.

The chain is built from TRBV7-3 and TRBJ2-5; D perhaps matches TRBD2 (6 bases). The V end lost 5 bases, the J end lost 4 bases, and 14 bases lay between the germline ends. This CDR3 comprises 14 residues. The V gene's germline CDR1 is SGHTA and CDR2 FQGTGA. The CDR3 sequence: CASSLSGGLETQYF. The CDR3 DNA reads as TGTGCCAGCAGCCTCTCCGGGGGATTAGAGACCCAGTACTTC. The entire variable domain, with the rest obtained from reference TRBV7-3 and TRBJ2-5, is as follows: GAGVSQTPSNKVTEKGKYVELRCDPISGHTALYWYRQSLGQGPEFLIYFQGTGAADDSGLPNDRFFAVRPEGSVSTLKIQRTERGDSAVYLCASSLSGGLETQYFGPGTRLLVL.

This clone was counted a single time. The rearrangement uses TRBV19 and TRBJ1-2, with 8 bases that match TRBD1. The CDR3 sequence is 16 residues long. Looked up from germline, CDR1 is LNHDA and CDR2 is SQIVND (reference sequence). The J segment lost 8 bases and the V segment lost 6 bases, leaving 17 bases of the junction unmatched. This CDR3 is CASRRGRGPGLSGYTF. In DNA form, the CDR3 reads TGTGCCAGTAGGAGGGGCAGGGGGCCAGGGCTATCCGGCTACACCTTC.

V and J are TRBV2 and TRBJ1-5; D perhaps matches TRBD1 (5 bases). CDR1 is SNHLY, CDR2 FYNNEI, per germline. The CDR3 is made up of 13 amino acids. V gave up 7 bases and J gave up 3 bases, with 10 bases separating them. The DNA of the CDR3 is TGTGCCAGCACGACAGAAGTCAATCAGCCCCAGCATTTT. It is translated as CASTTEVNQPQHF. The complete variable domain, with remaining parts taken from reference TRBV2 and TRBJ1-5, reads EPEVTQTPSHQVTQMGQEVILRCVPISNHLYFYWYRQILGQKVEFLVSFYNNEISEKSEIFDDQFSVERPDGSNFTLKIRSTKLEDSAMYFCASTTEVNQPQHFGDGTRLSIL.

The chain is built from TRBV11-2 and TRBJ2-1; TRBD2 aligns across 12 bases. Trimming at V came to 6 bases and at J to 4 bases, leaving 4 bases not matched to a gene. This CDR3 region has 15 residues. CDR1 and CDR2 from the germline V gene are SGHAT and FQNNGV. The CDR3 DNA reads TGTGCCAGCAGTTGGACTAGCGGGACGTACAATGAGCAGTTCTTC. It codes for CASSWTSGTYNEQFF. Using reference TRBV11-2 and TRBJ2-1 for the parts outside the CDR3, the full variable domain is EAGVAQSPRYKIIEKRQSVAFWCNPISGHATLYWYQQILGQGPKLLIQFQNNGVVDDSQLPKDRFSAERLKGVDSTLKIQPAKLEDSAVYLCASSWTSGTYNEQFFGPGTRLTVL.

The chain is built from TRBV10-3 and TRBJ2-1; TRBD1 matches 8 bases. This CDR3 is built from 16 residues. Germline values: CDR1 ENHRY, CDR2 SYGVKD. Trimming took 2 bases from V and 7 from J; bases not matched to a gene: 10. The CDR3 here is CAISESGGQGANEQFF. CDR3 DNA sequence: TGTGCCATCAGTGAGAGCGGAGGGCAGGGGGCGAATGAGCAGTTCTTC.

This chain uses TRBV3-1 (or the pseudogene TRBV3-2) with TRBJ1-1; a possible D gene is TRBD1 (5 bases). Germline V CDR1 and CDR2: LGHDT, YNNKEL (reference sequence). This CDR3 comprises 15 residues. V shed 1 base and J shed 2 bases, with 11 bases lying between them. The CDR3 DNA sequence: TGTGCCAGCAGCCAAGGAGTTCAGGGAAACACTGAAGCTTTCTTT. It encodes CASSQGVQGNTEAFF.

The CDR3 reads CAARGPSGELFF. The CDR3 nucleotides read TGTGCCGCCAGGGGGCCAAGCGGGGAGCTGTTTTTT. V usage is TRBV6-5 and J usage is TRBJ2-2, with 8 bases that match TRBD1. The CDR3 has 12 amino acids. V trimming: 11 bases; J trimming: 7 bases; junction bases outside the gene matches: 6. Germline V gene lookup returns CDR1 MNHEY and CDR2 SVGAGI.

For the CDR3, the DNA is TGCGCCAGCAGCTCCCTGCGGAGCAATGAGCAGTTCTTC. This gives the protein CASSSLRSNEQFF. The chain employs TRBV5-1 and TRBJ2-1; the D is unclear. Per the germline V gene, CDR1 is SGHRS and CDR2 is YFSETQ. V was shortened by 3 bases and J by 6 bases, with 10 bases between the two germline ends. The CDR3 is 13 amino acids.

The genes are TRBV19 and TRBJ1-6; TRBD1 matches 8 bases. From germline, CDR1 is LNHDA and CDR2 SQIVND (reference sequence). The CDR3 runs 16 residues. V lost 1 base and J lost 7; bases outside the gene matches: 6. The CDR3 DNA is TGTGCCAGTAGTATAGGACAGGGGCGATCCAATTCACCCCTCCACTTT. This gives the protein CASSIGQGRSNSPLHF. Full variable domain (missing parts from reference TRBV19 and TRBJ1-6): DGGITQSPKYLFRKEGQNVTLSCEQNLNHDAMYWYRQDPGQGLRLIYYSQIVNDFQKGDIAEGYSVSREKKESFPLTVTSAQKNPTAFYLCASSIGQGRSNSPLHFGNGTRLTVT.

CDR3 in amino acids: CASSPRAGVNQPQHF. The CDR3 nucleotides read TGTGCCAGCAGTCCCCGGGCAGGGGTTAATCAGCCCCAGCATTTT. The V and J genes are TRBV27 and TRBJ1-5, with D maybe TRBD1 (6 bases). The CDR3 totals 15 residues. V gave up 5 bases and J gave up 4 bases, with 15 bases separating them. CDR1 and CDR2 from the germline V gene are MNHEY and SMNVEV (reference sequence).

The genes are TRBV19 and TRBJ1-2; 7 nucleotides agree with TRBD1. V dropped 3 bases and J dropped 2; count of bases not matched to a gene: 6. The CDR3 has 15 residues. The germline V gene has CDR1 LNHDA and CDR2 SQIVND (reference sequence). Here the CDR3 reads CASSISGRGNYGYTF. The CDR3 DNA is TGTGCCAGTAGTATTTCGGGCAGGGGGAACTATGGCTACACCTTC.

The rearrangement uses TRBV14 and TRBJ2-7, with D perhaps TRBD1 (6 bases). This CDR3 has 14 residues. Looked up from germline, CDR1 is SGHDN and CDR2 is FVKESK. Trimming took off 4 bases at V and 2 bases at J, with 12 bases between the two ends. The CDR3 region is CASSRAGTPYEQYF. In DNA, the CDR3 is TGTGCCAGCAGCCGAGCCGGGACACCCTACGAGCAGTACTTC.

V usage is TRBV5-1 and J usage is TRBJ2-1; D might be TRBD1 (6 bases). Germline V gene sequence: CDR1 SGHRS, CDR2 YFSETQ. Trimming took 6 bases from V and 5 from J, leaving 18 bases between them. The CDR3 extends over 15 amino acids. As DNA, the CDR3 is TGCGCCAGCACCGTTTACCAGGGGACACACAATGAGCAGTTCTTC. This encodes CASTVYQGTHNEQFF.

Written as DNA, the CDR3 is TGTGCCAGCTCACCACCGGGGCCGGAGGGAGGCACTGAAGCTTTCTTT. Residues: CASSPPGPEGGTEAFF. The chain links TRBV18 to TRBJ1-1; D is perhaps TRBD1 (5 bases). Germline V gives CDR1 KGHSH, CDR2 LQKENI. V was clipped by 0 bases and J by 4 bases, with 15 bases between them. This CDR3 is 16 amino acids long.

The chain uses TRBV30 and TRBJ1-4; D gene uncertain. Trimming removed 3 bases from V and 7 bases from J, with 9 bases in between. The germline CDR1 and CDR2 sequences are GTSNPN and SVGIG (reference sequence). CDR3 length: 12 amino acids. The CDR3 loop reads CAWSSRGEKLFF. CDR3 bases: TGTGCCTGGAGCTCTAGAGGTGAAAAACTGTTTTTT.

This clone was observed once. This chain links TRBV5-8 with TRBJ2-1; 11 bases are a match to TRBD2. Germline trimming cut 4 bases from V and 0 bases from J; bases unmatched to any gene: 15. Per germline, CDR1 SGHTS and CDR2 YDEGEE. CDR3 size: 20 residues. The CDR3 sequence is CASSTTRTSGWRSSYNEQFF. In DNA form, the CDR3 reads TGTGCCAGCAGCACGACCCGGACTAGCGGGTGGCGGAGCTCCTACAATGAGCAGTTCTTC.

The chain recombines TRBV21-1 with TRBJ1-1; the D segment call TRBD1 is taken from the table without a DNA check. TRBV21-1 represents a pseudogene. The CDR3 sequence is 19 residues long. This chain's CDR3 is CASSKTLPTGGLMNTEAFF. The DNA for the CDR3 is TGTGCCAGCAGCAAAACTTTACCGACAGGGGGCCTGATGAACACTGAAGCTTTCTTT.

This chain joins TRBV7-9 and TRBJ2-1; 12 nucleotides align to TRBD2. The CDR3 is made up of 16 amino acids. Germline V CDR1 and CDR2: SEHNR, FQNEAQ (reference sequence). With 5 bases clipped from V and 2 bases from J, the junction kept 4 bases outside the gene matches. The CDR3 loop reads CASSTTSGSAYNEQFF. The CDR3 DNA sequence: TGTGCCAGCAGCACGACTAGCGGGAGTGCCTACAATGAGCAGTTCTTC.

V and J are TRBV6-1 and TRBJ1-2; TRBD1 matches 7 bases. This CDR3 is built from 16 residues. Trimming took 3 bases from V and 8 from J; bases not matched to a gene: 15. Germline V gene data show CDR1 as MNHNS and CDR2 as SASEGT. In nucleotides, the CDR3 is TGTGCCAGCAGTGAGGCGAGACAGGGTATGGTCCGGGGCTACACCTTC. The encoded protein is CASSEARQGMVRGYTF.

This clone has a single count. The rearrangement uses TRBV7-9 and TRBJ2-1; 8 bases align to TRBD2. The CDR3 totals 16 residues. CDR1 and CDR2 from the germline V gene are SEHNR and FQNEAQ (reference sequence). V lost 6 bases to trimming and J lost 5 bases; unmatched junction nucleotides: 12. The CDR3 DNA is TGTGCCAGCAGAATGTTTGGACTAGCAGAAAACAATGAGCAGTTCTTC. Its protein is CASRMFGLAENNEQFF.

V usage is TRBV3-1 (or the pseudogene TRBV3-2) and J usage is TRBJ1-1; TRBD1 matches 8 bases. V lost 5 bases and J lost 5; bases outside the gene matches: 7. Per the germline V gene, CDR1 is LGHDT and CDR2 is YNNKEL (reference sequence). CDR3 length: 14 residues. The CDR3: CASSLTGGETEAFF. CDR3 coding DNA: TGTGCCAGCAGCTTAACAGGGGGGGAGACTGAAGCTTTCTTT.

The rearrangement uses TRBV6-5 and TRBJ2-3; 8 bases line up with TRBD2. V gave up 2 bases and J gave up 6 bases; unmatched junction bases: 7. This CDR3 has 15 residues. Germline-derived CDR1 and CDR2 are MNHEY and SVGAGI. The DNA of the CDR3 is TGTGCCAGCAGTTACGAGGCGGGAGGTGGGGATACGCAGTATTTT. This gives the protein CASSYEAGGGDTQYF.

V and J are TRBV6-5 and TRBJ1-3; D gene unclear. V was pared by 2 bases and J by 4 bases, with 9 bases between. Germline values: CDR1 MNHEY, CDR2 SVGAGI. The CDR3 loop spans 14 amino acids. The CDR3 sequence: CASSYSTGGNTIYF. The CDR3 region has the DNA TGTGCCAGCAGTTACAGTACGGGAGGAAACACCATATATTTT.